The 5 T cell receptor beta chains in this list originate from one sample, sequenced in a study of control samples from healthy donors and cancer patients (dated by TCRdb to between 2020 and 2021). Library construction relied on the immunoSEQ multiplex PCR assay. Here the immuneACCESS table is served through TCRdb, limited to in-frame sequences with V and J called. Missing clones are a known gap in these copies; in checked studies unresolved V genes cover under half, and the rest lacks a known reason. The sample table holds 40,000 to 50,000 clones, of which approximately 94% were seen once. The ten biggest clones cover about 24% of the sample. What was sequenced was blood. The receptors stem from a man aged 55 to 70 in good health.

The CDR3 DNA is TGCGCCAGCAGTTCCAGCGGGGCCCCCGGTGAGCAGTTCTTC. This sequence encodes CASSSSGAPGEQFF. The rearrangement joins TRBV5-1 to TRBJ2-1; TRBD2 matches at 7 bases. Germline V gene sequence: CDR1 SGHRS, CDR2 YFSETQ. CDR3 length: 14 residues. V was pared by 5 bases and J by 9 bases, with 11 bases of the junction left unmatched.

The CDR3: CASSEAQGRAEAFF. The DNA for the CDR3 is TGTGCCAGCAGTGAAGCGCAGGGTCGGGCTGAAGCTTTCTTT. The chain uses TRBV6-1 and TRBJ1-1, with D perhaps TRBD1 (5 bases). V was cut by 0 bases and J by 6 bases, with 11 bases left in between. The germline V gene encodes CDR1 MNHNS and CDR2 SASEGT. The CDR3 has 14 amino acids.

V gene TRBV11-2 combines with J gene TRBJ1-1; D gene ambiguous. Germline values: CDR1 SGHAT, CDR2 FQNNGV. This CDR3 has 18 amino acids. The V gene lost 1 base and the J gene lost 2 bases, with 20 bases spanning the gap. CDR3 sequence (DNA): TGTGCCAGCAGCTTAGTAGGAGGGAGATGGGGTTTTAACACTGAAGCTTTCTTT. It encodes CASSLVGGRWGFNTEAFF.

The chain couples TRBV30 to TRBJ1-2, with 7 bases lining up with TRBD1. From germline, CDR1 is GTSNPN and CDR2 SVGIG (reference sequence). This CDR3 has 15 amino acids. The ends lost 2 bases at V and 0 bases at J; junction bases unmatched: 6. CDR3 residues: CAWSTTGAANYGYTF. The CDR3 coding sequence is TGTGCCTGGAGTACAACAGGGGCAGCTAACTATGGCTACACCTTC.

The chain uses TRBV15 and TRBJ2-7, with D unclear. V was cut by 0 bases and J by 5 bases, with 11 bases left in between. Germline CDR1 LNHNV, CDR2 YYDKDF (reference sequence). The CDR3 totals 14 residues. CDR3: CATSRDPGLHEQYF. CDR3 DNA sequence: TGTGCCACCAGCAGAGATCCCGGGTTACACGAGCAGTACTTC.